This T cell receptor beta chain came from a study of CD8 T cells in ankylosing spondylitis. Regarding the study as a whole: Ankylosing spondylitis blood appeared to carry a characteristic TCR beta motif of roughly 8 highly homologous variants. Significant enrichment of disease-linked clones was reported in matched ankylosing spondylitis synovial fluid.

Trimming stripped 3 bases from V and 4 bases from J, with 9 bases between. The germline V gene encodes CDR1 DFQATT and CDR2 SNEGSKA (reference sequence). The CDR3 totals 12 residues. In the case of this clonotype: The antigen is not known.

TCRdb re-called the 5' RACE reads with MiXCR, one entry per CDR3 protein. The data contain approximately 200,000 distinct CDR3 sequences, 10% to 15% of them singletons. The receptor comes from a male donor with ankylosing spondylitis or in good health (not recorded which). This sequence joins TRBV20-1 and TRBJ1-2, with D unclear. The sample taken for sequencing was blood, either unsorted or a sorted T cell fraction (not recorded which). In DNA form, the CDR3 reads TGCAGTGCTAGGTGGCAGATCTATGGCTACACCTTC. Translation gives CSARWQIYGYTF.